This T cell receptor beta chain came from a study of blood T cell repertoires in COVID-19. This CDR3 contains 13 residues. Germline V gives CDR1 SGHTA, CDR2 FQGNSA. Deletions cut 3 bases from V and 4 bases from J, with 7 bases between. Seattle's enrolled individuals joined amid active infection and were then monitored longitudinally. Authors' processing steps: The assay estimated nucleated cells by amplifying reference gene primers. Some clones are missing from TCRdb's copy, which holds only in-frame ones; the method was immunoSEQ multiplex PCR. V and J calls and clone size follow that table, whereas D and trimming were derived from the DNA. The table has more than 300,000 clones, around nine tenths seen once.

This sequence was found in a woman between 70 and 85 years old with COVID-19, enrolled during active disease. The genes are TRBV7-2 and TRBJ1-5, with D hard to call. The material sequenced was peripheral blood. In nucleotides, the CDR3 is TGTGCCAGCAGCTTTTCAGGAAATCAGCCCCAGCATTTT. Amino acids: CASSFSGNQPQHF.